Shown below are 31 T cell receptor beta chains from a single sample sequenced in a study of siplizumab effects on memory and regulatory T cells. The assay was immunoSEQ multiplex PCR, and TCRdb's table has in-frame clones only and misses some. The sample shows about 87,000 clones, around 90% of them seen only once. The source material was CD4+ T cells sorted from blood. The receptor source for this set is a human donor in good health.

The V call is TRBV7-2, the J call TRBJ2-3, with 8 bases fitting TRBD2. J gave up 7 bases and V 5 bases, and 20 bases lay outside the gene matches. The CDR3 covers 18 residues. Germline V gene data show CDR1 as SGHTA and CDR2 as FQGNSA. CDR3 coding DNA: TGTGCCAGCAGCGACCCATCGGGAGTAGCGGGGAGACAGAATACGCAGTATTTT. Its translation: CASSDPSGVAGRQNTQYF. Full variable domain (outside the CDR3, taken from reference TRBV7-2 and TRBJ2-3): GAGVSQSPSNKVTEKGKDVELRCDPISGHTALYWYRQSLGQGLEFLIYFQGNSAPDKSGLPSDRFSAERTGGSVSTLTIQRTQQEDSAVYLCASSDPSGVAGRQNTQYFGPGTRLTVL.

The chain joins TRBV18 to TRBJ1-2; 7 nucleotides match TRBD1. Unmatched junction bases numbered 3, after V lost 5 bases and J lost 6 bases. This CDR3 comprises 12 residues. Germline values: CDR1 KGHSH, CDR2 LQKENI. For the CDR3, the DNA is TGTGCCAGCTCAACCACAGGGGATGGCTACACCTTC. Its protein product is CASSTTGDGYTF.

CDR3 DNA: TGCAGCGTAGGACAGGTTCAAGATACGCAGTATTTT. Translated: CSVGQVQDTQYF. The chain combines TRBV29-1 with TRBJ2-3; 7 nucleotides align to TRBD1. Trimming took 6 bases from V and 5 from J; bases not matched to a gene: 5. The CDR3 covers 12 residues. CDR1 SQVTM and CDR2 ANQGSEA come from the germline V gene.

V gene TRBV11-2 combines with J gene TRBJ2-1, with TRBD2 as a possible D gene (5 bases). The length of the CDR3 is 16 residues. Germline assignment: CDR1 SGHAT and CDR2 FQNNGV. Between the trimmed V and J ends, which lost 5 bases and 2 bases, there was a span of 16 bases. CDR3 in amino acids: CASSPYGPGTYNEQFF. CDR3 DNA sequence: TGTGCCAGCAGCCCGTACGGACCGGGGACCTACAATGAGCAGTTCTTC.

The chain recombines TRBV27 with TRBJ2-5; 16 nucleotides line up with TRBD2. In germline, CDR1 is MNHEY, CDR2 SMNVEV (reference sequence). V was clipped by 5 bases and J by 4 bases; unmatched bases: 4. CDR3 length equals 16 residues. The CDR3 coding sequence is TGTGCCAGCAGTCCGGGACTAGCGGGAGGGGGAGAGACCCAGTACTTC. Protein product: CASSPGLAGGGETQYF.

The V call is TRBV19, the J call TRBJ1-1; a weak D match, TRBD1 (5 bases). This CDR3 region has 14 residues. Germline CDR1 reads LNHDA; CDR2 reads SQIVND (reference sequence). Deletions cut 0 bases from V and 7 bases from J, with 12 bases between. The CDR3 DNA sequence: TGTGCCAGTAGTATAGATCCTGTTGGGGGTGAAGCTTTCTTT. This codes for CASSIDPVGGEAFF.

This chain connects TRBV28 to TRBJ1-5; D remains ambiguous. The CDR3 runs 15 residues. The V gene's germline CDR1 is MDHEN and CDR2 SYDVKM. V lost 5 bases and J lost 1, with 12 bases in between. This CDR3 is CASSPLGISNQPQHF. CDR3 nucleotide sequence: TGTGCCAGCAGTCCCCTAGGTATCAGCAATCAGCCCCAGCATTTT. Based on the CDR3 plus reference TRBV28 and TRBJ1-5, the full variable domain is DVKVTQSSRYLVKRTGEKVFLECVQDMDHENMFWYRQDPGLGLRLIYFSYDVKMKEKGDIPEGYSVSREKKERFSLILESASTNQTSMYLCASSPLGISNQPQHFGDGTRLSIL.

The genes are TRBV5-1 and TRBJ2-4; D possibly corresponds to TRBD1 (5 bases). V lost 4 bases to trimming and J lost 15 bases, with 23 bases between them. CDR1 SGHRS and CDR2 YFSETQ come from the germline V gene. This CDR3 contains 14 residues. In DNA, the CDR3 is TGCGCCAGCAGCCCACCAGGGAACCCCAACGGAAGGTACTTC. This translates into CASSPPGNPNGRYF.

The chain couples TRBV7-9 to TRBJ1-5, with a weak D call TRBD1 (5 bases). Germline V gene lookup returns CDR1 SEHNR and CDR2 FQNEAQ (reference sequence). The CDR3 is 14 amino acids. The ends were cut back, 2 bases at V and 5 bases at J, with 10 bases in the middle. This CDR3 is CASSLQGPDQPQHF. In nucleotides, the CDR3 is TGTGCCAGCAGCTTACAGGGACCCGATCAGCCCCAGCATTTT.

CDR3 in amino acids: CASTQFWSQHF. Here the CDR3 DNA reads TGTGCCAGCACCCAATTTTGGTCCCAGCATTTT. The chain recombines TRBV28 with TRBJ1-5; D gene unclear. Per the germline V gene, CDR1 is MDHEN and CDR2 is SYDVKM. CDR3 length: 11 amino acids. The ends were cut back, 7 bases at V and 11 bases at J, with 12 bases in the middle.

This clone has only one observation. This rearrangement joins TRBV4-2 to TRBJ2-7, with D possibly being TRBD1 or TRBD2 (5 bases each). The V gene's germline CDR1 is LGHNA and CDR2 YNFKEQ. The CDR3 is made up of 13 amino acids. Trimming left V 1 base short and J 7 bases short, with 11 bases between. CDR3 region: CASSQGTPGEQYF. CDR3 in DNA: TGTGCCAGCAGCCAAGGGACACCGGGGGAGCAGTACTTC.

This sequence joins TRBV6-1 and TRBJ1-4; 7 bases match TRBD1. The CDR3 consists of 15 residues. Per germline, CDR1 MNHNS and CDR2 SASEGT. The V gene end was trimmed by 6 bases and the J gene end by 0 bases; junction bases not matched to a gene: 4. The CDR3 DNA reads TGTGCCAGCAGGACTGACAGGGCAACTAATGAAAAACTGTTTTTT. It is translated as CASRTDRATNEKLFF.

The chain links TRBV28 to TRBJ2-2; TRBD2 matches 7 bases. The CDR3 has 16 residues. The ends lost 3 bases at V and 7 bases at J; junction bases unmatched: 11. Germline loops: CDR1 MDHEN, CDR2 SYDVKM. CDR3 bases: TGTGCCAGCAGTTTCGTTCGGGGACTATTCGGCGGGGAGCTGTTTTTT. Translating gives CASSFVRGLFGGELFF. The whole variable domain, filled in from reference TRBV28 and TRBJ2-2, reads DVKVTQSSRYLVKRTGEKVFLECVQDMDHENMFWYRQDPGLGLRLIYFSYDVKMKEKGDIPEGYSVSREKKERFSLILESASTNQTSMYLCASSFVRGLFGGELFFGEGSRLTVL.

The chain is built from TRBV20-1 and TRBJ1-2; D is uncertain. The CDR3 consists of 9 residues. Germline CDR1 reads DFQATT; CDR2 reads SNEGSKA (reference sequence). V was trimmed by 6 bases and J by 2 bases, leaving 1 base between them. CDR3 sequence reads: CSANYGYTF. The CDR3 DNA is TGCAGTGCGAACTATGGCTACACCTTC.

CDR3 loop: CASRKGRDDNEQFF. In DNA form, the CDR3 reads TGTGCCAGTAGAAAGGGCAGGGATGACAATGAGCAGTTCTTC. This rearrangement joins TRBV19 to TRBJ2-1, with D perhaps matching TRBD1 (5 bases). This CDR3 is built from 14 residues. Trimming stripped 6 bases from V and 5 bases from J, with 14 bases between. The germline V gene has CDR1 LNHDA and CDR2 SQIVND (reference sequence).

CDR3: CASSGGTGGAYEQYF. CDR3 DNA sequence: TGTGCCAGCAGCGGCGGGACAGGAGGGGCCTACGAGCAGTACTTC. The chain uses TRBV7-3 and TRBJ2-7, with 8 bases that match TRBD1. The germline V gene has CDR1 SGHTA and CDR2 FQGTGA. CDR3 length: 15 residues. V was pared by 5 bases and J by 2 bases, with 8 bases of the junction left unmatched.

The V gene is TRBV20-1, the J gene TRBJ2-5; D gene unclear. Per the germline V gene, CDR1 is DFQATT and CDR2 is SNEGSKA (reference sequence). The CDR3 has 10 residues. Between the trimmed V and J ends, which lost 6 bases and 5 bases, there was a span of 7 bases. CDR3 protein: CSASVETQYF. CDR3 in DNA: TGCAGTGCCTCGGTGGAGACCCAGTACTTC.

This chain links TRBV10-3 with TRBJ2-3; the D is unclear. The V end lost 3 bases, the J end lost 8 bases, and 15 bases lay between the germline ends. CDR3 size: 14 residues. CDR1 ENHRY and CDR2 SYGVKD come from the germline V gene. The CDR3 reads CAISEGQLGGTQYF. Written as DNA, the CDR3 is TGTGCCATCAGTGAAGGGCAACTTGGCGGTACGCAGTATTTT.

The chain is built from TRBV4-2 and TRBJ2-4, with 8 bases lining up with TRBD1. Germline V CDR1 and CDR2: LGHNA, YNFKEQ. CDR3 length equals 19 residues. V shed 3 bases, J shed 7 bases, and the junction held 20 bases outside the gene matches. CDR3 amino acids: CASSQSHIRGQGAPNIQYF. The CDR3 nucleotides read TGTGCCAGCAGCCAGTCACACATCAGGGGGCAAGGGGCTCCTAACATTCAGTACTTC.

The J gene is TRBJ2-7, the V gene TRBV18; 7 bases are a match to TRBD1. The junction had 11 bases not matched to a gene; V was cut back by 6 bases and J by 0 bases. This CDR3 region has 16 residues. Germline V lookup: CDR1 KGHSH, CDR2 LQKENI. The CDR3 here is CASSHQRQGSSYEQYF. CDR3 sequence (DNA): TGTGCCAGCTCGCACCAGAGACAGGGAAGCTCCTACGAGCAGTACTTC.

The V gene is TRBV27, the J gene TRBJ1-6, with 9 positions matching TRBD1. From germline, CDR1 is MNHEY and CDR2 SMNVEV (reference sequence). Germline trimming cut 6 bases from V and 7 bases from J; bases unmatched to any gene: 4. CDR3 length equals 14 residues. CDR3: CASRPGQGNSPLHF. DNA of the CDR3: TGTGCCAGCAGACCGGGACAGGGAAATTCACCCCTCCACTTT.

This clone was seen once. The chain recombines TRBV5-1 with TRBJ1-5; no clear D gene. CDR3 size: 13 residues. Germline V gives CDR1 SGHRS, CDR2 YFSETQ. V was pared by 1 base and J by 5 bases, with 7 bases between. CDR3 sequence: CASSLTADQPQHF. The CDR3 region has the DNA TGCGCCAGCAGCTTGACAGCCGATCAGCCCCAGCATTTT.

This sequence joins TRBV6-6 and TRBJ1-2; D call uncertain. V lost 5 bases and J lost 2, with 9 bases in between. CDR3 length: 13 residues. The germline CDR1 and CDR2 sequences are MNHNY and SVGAGI (reference sequence). The CDR3 region is CASSPDKNYGYTF. The CDR3, as DNA: TGTGCCAGCAGTCCCGACAAGAACTATGGCTACACCTTC.

V gene TRBV5-8 combines with J gene TRBJ2-1, with D possibly being TRBD1 or TRBD2 (7 bases each). With 4 bases removed from V and 5 bases from J, the gap between germline ends came to 16 bases. The CDR3 is made up of 15 amino acids. CDR1 and CDR2 (germline): SGHTS, YDEGEE. The DNA for the CDR3 is TGTGCCAGCAGCCGTAACAGGGGAGGGAACAATGAGCAGTTCTTC. Amino acids: CASSRNRGGNNEQFF.

The J gene is TRBJ1-2, the V gene TRBV6-1, with 7 bases fitting TRBD1. This CDR3 comprises 11 residues. With V trimmed by 10 bases and J by 3 bases, 2 bases remained unmatched. Looked up from germline, CDR1 is MNHNS and CDR2 is SASEGT. The CDR3 DNA sequence: TGTGCCAACGGACAGGACTATGGCTACACCTTC. It yields the protein CANGQDYGYTF.

The V gene is TRBV30, the J gene TRBJ2-2; D is unclear. V gave up 0 bases and J gave up 3 bases, with 2 bases separating them. This CDR3 contains 12 residues. Germline assignment: CDR1 GTSNPN and CDR2 SVGIG (reference sequence). CDR3: CAWSVYTGELFF. CDR3 sequence (DNA): TGTGCCTGGAGTGTCTACACCGGGGAGCTGTTTTTT.

The V gene is TRBV18, the J gene TRBJ2-1, with D maybe TRBD2 (5 bases). Germline V CDR1 and CDR2: KGHSH, LQKENI. CDR3 length: 17 amino acids. With 0 bases removed from V and 2 bases from J, the gap between germline ends came to 14 bases. The chain's CDR3 is CASSPPVASGPYNEQFF. The CDR3 nucleotides are TGTGCCAGCTCACCACCGGTAGCAAGCGGCCCCTACAATGAGCAGTTCTTC.

V and J are TRBV4-1 and TRBJ1-4; 7 bases align to TRBD1. After removal of 4 bases from V and 0 bases from J, the junction contained 2 bases not matched to a gene. This CDR3 contains 15 residues. Germline values: CDR1 MGHRA, CDR2 YSYEKL. The CDR3 region is CASSPQGATNEKLFF. DNA of the CDR3: TGCGCCAGCAGCCCCCAGGGGGCAACTAATGAAAAACTGTTTTTT.

The gene calls are TRBV7-9 and TRBJ1-1, with 9 bases lining up with TRBD1. The germline V gene has CDR1 SEHNR and CDR2 FQNEAQ (reference sequence). The CDR3 covers 14 residues. Trimming at V came to 5 bases and at J to 5 bases, leaving 6 bases not matched to a gene. The CDR3: CASSRTGVRTEAFF. The CDR3 DNA is TGTGCCAGCAGCAGGACAGGGGTTAGAACTGAAGCTTTCTTT.

The chain recombines TRBV29-1 with TRBJ1-1, with unresolved D. The CDR3 contains 14 residues. V shed 3 bases and J shed 1 base, with 12 bases lying between them. Germline CDR1 SQVTM, CDR2 ANQGSEA. The CDR3 DNA reads as TGCAGCGTTGATCTACGTACGGGGAACACTGAAGCTTTCTTT. Translating gives CSVDLRTGNTEAFF.

The V gene is TRBV6-5, the J gene TRBJ1-1; D remains ambiguous. V dropped 2 bases and J dropped 0 bases, with 7 bases sitting between them. The CDR3 totals 14 residues. Germline loops: CDR1 MNHEY, CDR2 SVGAGI. CDR3 sequence reads: CASSYGKLNTEAFF. The CDR3 DNA follows: TGTGCCAGCAGTTACGGAAAGCTGAACACTGAAGCTTTCTTT.